The 15 T cell receptor beta chains presented below share a single source sample, sequenced in a study of cytomegalovirus exposure and HLA in healthy donors. Profiled with immunoSEQ multiplex PCR; TCRdb holds only in-frame clones, not every one. The sample consists of about 140,000 clones, almost 85% of them appearing once. The sequencing input was PBMCs. Receptors originate from a woman between 25 and 40 years old in good health and CMV-seronegative.

The V call is TRBV7-2, the J call TRBJ1-1; D is perhaps TRBD1 (6 bases). This CDR3 contains 14 residues. Looked up from germline, CDR1 is SGHTA and CDR2 is FQGNSA. The V and J ends lost 5 bases and 10 bases respectively, with 20 bases between them. CDR3 amino acids: CASSPRGGEGGAFF. The CDR3 DNA reads as TGTGCCAGCAGCCCGCGGGGGGGCGAGGGGGGAGCTTTCTTT.

The chain joins TRBV5-4 to TRBJ2-7; possibly TRBD2 for D (6 bases). Germline V lookup: CDR1 SGHNT, CDR2 YYREEE (reference sequence). This CDR3 has 14 residues. V shed 5 bases and J shed 4 bases, with 16 bases lying between them. The CDR3 bases are TGTGCCAGCAGTCTTACGGGACTTCAGTACGAGCAGTACTTC. Translation: CASSLTGLQYEQYF. The full variable domain, completed using reference TRBV5-4 and TRBJ2-7, is ETGVTQSPTHLIKTRGQQVTLRCSSQSGHNTVSWYQQALGQGPQFIFQYYREEENGRGNFPPRFSGLQFPNYSSELNVNALELDDSALYLCASSLTGLQYEQYFGPGTRLTVT.

The chain is built from TRBV9 and TRBJ1-1; weak D call: TRBD1 (6 bases). V was cut by 3 bases and J by 7 bases, with 13 bases left in between. The CDR3 covers 13 residues. Germline CDR1 SGDLS, CDR2 YYNGEE. CDR3 residues: CASSGTGQIEAFF. CDR3 nucleotides: TGTGCCAGCAGCGGGACCGGACAGATTGAAGCTTTCTTT.

The rearrangement joins TRBV2 to TRBJ1-1; TRBD1 aligns across 8 bases. The V segment lost 7 bases and the J segment 1 base; nucleotides outside the gene matches: 5. Germline-derived CDR1 and CDR2 are SNHLY and FYNNEI. The CDR3 contains 14 residues. The CDR3 is CASITGTGNTEAFF. CDR3 in DNA: TGTGCCAGCATAACCGGGACAGGGAACACTGAAGCTTTCTTT.

The chain uses TRBV7-9 and TRBJ1-4; D may be TRBD1 (6 bases). V lost 5 bases to trimming and J lost 10 bases, with 26 bases between them. This CDR3 is built from 17 residues. From germline, CDR1 is SEHNR and CDR2 FQNEAQ (reference sequence). CDR3 sequence (DNA): TGTGCCAGCAGCACAACAACAGGGAACAATGAAGATGGAAAACTGTTTTTT. Protein sequence: CASSTTTGNNEDGKLFF.

This sequence joins TRBV27 and TRBJ1-6; D not resolved. CDR3 length equals 13 residues. The ends were cut back, 4 bases at V and 7 bases at J, with 8 bases in the middle. The V gene's germline CDR1 is MNHEY and CDR2 SMNVEV (reference sequence). CDR3 coding DNA: TGTGCCAGCAGTTCGAAGCGGAATTCACCCCTCCACTTT. This translates into CASSSKRNSPLHF.

This chain joins TRBV4-1 and TRBJ1-2; D call uncertain. Germline V CDR1 and CDR2: MGHRA, YSYEKL. CDR3 length: 14 amino acids. Trimming stripped 1 base from V and 7 bases from J, with 13 bases between. The CDR3 nucleotides are TGCGCCAGCAGCCAAGTCCGGGGAGGGATTGGCTACACCTTC. Its translation: CASSQVRGGIGYTF.

The chain uses TRBV30 and TRBJ1-1; tentatively, D is TRBD1 (5 bases). The germline V gene has CDR1 GTSNPN and CDR2 SVGIG (reference sequence). This CDR3 comprises 12 residues. The ends were cut back, 7 bases at V and 1 base at J, with 10 bases in the middle. The CDR3 coding sequence is TGTGCCTTGAGAGACAGGAACACTGAAGCTTTCTTT. It yields the protein CALRDRNTEAFF.

The chain recombines TRBV6-1 with TRBJ1-1; a weak D match, TRBD1 (6 bases). V was trimmed by 3 bases and J by 7 bases, leaving 18 bases between them. The CDR3 sequence is 15 residues long. CDR1 and CDR2 (germline): MNHNS, SASEGT. The CDR3 coding sequence is TGTGCCAGCAGTGATCAAGATACAGGGTTGGGTGAAGCTTTCTTT. Translating gives CASSDQDTGLGEAFF.

The gene calls are TRBV6-1 and TRBJ1-1; D may be TRBD1 (6 bases). CDR1 MNHNS and CDR2 SASEGT come from the germline V gene. This CDR3 spans 13 amino acids. V was trimmed by 4 bases and J by 2 bases, leaving 8 bases between them. CDR3 sequence reads: CASSATGNTEAFF. The CDR3 nucleotides are TGTGCCAGCAGTGCGACAGGTAACACTGAAGCTTTCTTT.

The rearrangement links TRBV4-1 to TRBJ1-2, with D maybe TRBD1 (5 bases). CDR3 length equals 14 residues. V was clipped by 4 bases and J by 8 bases, with 17 bases between them. CDR1 MGHRA and CDR2 YSYEKL come from the germline V gene. The CDR3 reads CASSPQEIGGGYTF. CDR3 DNA sequence: TGCGCCAGCAGCCCTCAAGAGATCGGGGGAGGCTACACCTTC.

The rearrangement links TRBV19 to TRBJ2-5; 7 nucleotides align to TRBD1. Germline V gives CDR1 LNHDA, CDR2 SQIVND (reference sequence). V dropped 8 bases and J dropped 2; count of bases not matched to a gene: 5. The CDR3 loop spans 13 amino acids. CDR3 sequence (DNA): TGTGCCAGTGGCGAGACAGGGCAAGAGACCCAGTACTTC. Translating it yields CASGETGQETQYF.

As to this clone: Other nucleotide sequences in the sample specify the same CDR3. J is TRBJ2-1 and V is TRBV20-1; D is ambiguous. Germline CDR1 reads DFQATT; CDR2 reads SNEGSKA (reference sequence). The V end was cut by 5 bases, the J end by 4 bases, with 3 bases between. The CDR3 is made up of 10 amino acids. Here the CDR3 reads CSALYNEQFF. The DNA for the CDR3 is TGCAGTGCTCTATACAATGAGCAGTTCTTC.

The genes are TRBV4-2 and TRBJ1-3; perhaps TRBD1 as D (6 bases). Trimming stripped 2 bases from V and 4 bases from J, with 18 bases between. Per the germline V gene, CDR1 is LGHNA and CDR2 is YNFKEQ. The CDR3 spans 17 residues. The CDR3 coding sequence is TGTGCCAGCAGCCAAAGCGTAAACCCAGGGGTCGGAAACACCATATATTTT. Its translation is CASSQSVNPGVGNTIYF.

This chain uses TRBV6-5 with TRBJ1-5; 8 positions match TRBD1. The CDR3 has 16 amino acids. J lost 3 bases, V lost 2 bases, and 6 bases had no gene match. Per germline, CDR1 MNHEY and CDR2 SVGAGI. DNA of the CDR3: TGTGCCAGCAGTTACGCCGGACAGGGCCCCAATCAGCCCCAGCATTTT. It yields the protein CASSYAGQGPNQPQHF.